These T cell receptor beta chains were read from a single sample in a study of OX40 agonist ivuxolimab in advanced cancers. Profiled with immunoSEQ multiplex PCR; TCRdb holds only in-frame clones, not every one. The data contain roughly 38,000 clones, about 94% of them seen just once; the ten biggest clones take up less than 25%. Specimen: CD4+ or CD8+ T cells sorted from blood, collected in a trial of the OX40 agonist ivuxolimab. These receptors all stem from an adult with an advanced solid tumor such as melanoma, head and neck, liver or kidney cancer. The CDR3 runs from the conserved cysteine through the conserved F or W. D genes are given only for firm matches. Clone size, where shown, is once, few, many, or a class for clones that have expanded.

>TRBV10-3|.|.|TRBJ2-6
CASFSGANVLTF
TGTGCCAGCTTCTCTGGGGCCAACGTCCTGACTTTC
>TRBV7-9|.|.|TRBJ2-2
CASSLSDAEIATGELFF
TGTGCCAGCAGCTTAAGTGATGCCGAGATAGCCACCGGGGAGCTGTTTTTT
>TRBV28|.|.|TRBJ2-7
CASSLRRAYEQYF
TGTGCCAGCAGTTTAAGACGGGCCTACGAGCAGTACTTC
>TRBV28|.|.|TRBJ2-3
CASKGGTDTQYF
TGTGCCAGCAAAGGGGGGACAGATACGCAGTATTTT
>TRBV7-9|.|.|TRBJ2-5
CASSLDWWGLQETQYF
TGTGCCAGCAGCTTAGATTGGTGGGGACTCCAAGAGACCCAGTACTTC
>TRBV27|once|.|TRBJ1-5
CASSFVSGFNQPQHF
TGTGCCAGCAGTTTCGTATCGGGGTTCAATCAGCCCCAGCATTTT
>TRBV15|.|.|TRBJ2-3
CATSRLAILTDTQYF
TGTGCCACCAGCAGACTAGCGATCCTCACAGATACGCAGTATTTT
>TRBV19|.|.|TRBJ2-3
CASSIADRTSTDTQYF
TGTGCCAGTAGTATCGCCGACAGAACTAGCACAGATACGCAGTATTTT
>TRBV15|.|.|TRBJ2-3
CATSRDRGEGDTQYF
TGTGCCACCAGCAGAGATCGAGGGGAAGGAGATACGCAGTATTTT
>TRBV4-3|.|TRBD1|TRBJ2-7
CASSQSAVGQASYEQYF
TGCGCCAGCAGCCAATCAGCGGTGGGACAGGCGTCCTACGAGCAGTACTTC
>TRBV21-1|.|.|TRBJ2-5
CASSKETGLCLGRETQYF
TGTGCCAGCAGCAAAGAGACAGGTCTGTGTCTAGGTAGGGAGACCCAGTACTTC
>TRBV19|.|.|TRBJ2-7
CASSISGVYEQYF
TGTGCCAGTAGTATATCGGGAGTCTACGAGCAGTACTTC
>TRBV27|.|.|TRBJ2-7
CASSLGLAGYEQYF
TGTGCCAGCAGCCTCGGGCTAGCAGGCTACGAGCAGTACTTC
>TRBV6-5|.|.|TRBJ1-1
CASSYSTQGEAFF
TGTGCCAGCAGTTACTCGACTCAGGGAGAAGCTTTCTTT
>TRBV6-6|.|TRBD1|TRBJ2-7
CASSYSEGQGNEQYF
TGTGCCAGCAGTTACTCGGAGGGACAGGGTAACGAGCAGTACTTC
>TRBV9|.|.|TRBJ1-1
CASSPDSPNTEAFF
TGTGCCAGCAGCCCGGACAGCCCGAACACTGAAGCTTTCTTT
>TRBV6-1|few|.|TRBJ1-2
CASRIDGNYGYTF
TGTGCCAGCAGGATCGACGGAAACTATGGCTACACCTTC
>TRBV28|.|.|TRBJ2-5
CASSFPEQETQYF
TGTGCCAGCAGTTTTCCGGAACAAGAGACCCAGTACTTC